This TCR beta chain was profiled in a study of shared clonotypes between healthy human individuals. About this clone: Its matching antigen is unknown.

The CDR3 is made up of 13 amino acids. Trimming at V came to 0 bases and at J to 10 bases, leaving 4 bases not matched to a gene. Looked up from germline, CDR1 is GTSNPN and CDR2 is SVGIG (reference sequence). Study-level points and caveats: Sequencing depth was expected to affect clonotype sharing among donors.

Using immunoSEQ multiplex PCR, the repertoire was profiled, and TCRdb retains in-frame clones only, with some absent. The sample has about a million clones; about 77% are singletons. The chain has TRBV30 and TRBJ1-5; 9 bases are a match to TRBD1. This TCR derives from a man in his late teens or twenties in good health. The specimen sequenced was memory CD4+ T cells sorted from blood. The subset: CD45RA-negative fraction. The CDR3 sequence: CAWSVQGARPQHF. The CDR3 DNA reads as TGTGCCTGGAGTGTACAGGGGGCGCGACCCCAGCATTTT.